The source of this T cell receptor beta chain is a study of blood T cell repertoires in COVID-19. Study overall: There were acute and convalescent COVID-19 samples, and they came from the United States, Italy and Spain. The cDNA or gDNA used as material had been derived from T cells, B-cell-depleted T cells, or PBMCs.

Sequenced by immunoSEQ multiplex PCR; TCRdb stores in-frame clones only, minus some. The table records tens of thousands of clones, roughly 93% of them present only once. This CDR3 is 14 amino acids long. V shed 5 bases and J 5 bases; nucleotides not matched to a gene: 10. The germline V gene encodes CDR1 GTSNPN and CDR2 SVGIG (reference sequence). The sequencing input was peripheral blood. The genes are TRBV30 and TRBJ1-1, with 8 bases that match TRBD1. This receptor was taken from a human donor in a cohort sampled during active COVID-19. CDR3 sequence reads: CAWCTPGGRTEAFF. The DNA of the CDR3 is TGTGCCTGGTGTACGCCAGGGGGCAGGACTGAAGCTTTCTTT.